The sequence of this T cell receptor beta chain was determined in a study of shared clonotypes between healthy human individuals. Clones were sequenced by immunoSEQ multiplex PCR, and TCRdb holds only the in-frame ones, with some missing. The sample lists 640,000 or so clones, around 72% occurring once. Naive CD45RA+ and memory CD45RA-negative subsets were split from CD4+ cells. In regard to this clone: Other DNA sequences in this sample translate to the same CDR3.

This receptor was obtained from a woman in her 30s in good health. What was sequenced was memory CD4+ T cells sorted from blood. Subset meaning: CD45RA-negative fraction.

The CDR3 DNA reads TGTGCCAGCAGTAGCAGGAGTTATGGCTACACCTTC. Its protein product is CASSSRSYGYTF. V gene TRBV28 combines with J gene TRBJ1-2; no firm D call. The CDR3 runs 12 residues. The V gene lost 5 bases and the J gene lost 5 bases, with 9 bases spanning the gap. The germline CDR1 and CDR2 sequences are MDHEN and SYDVKM.